This passage covers 29 T cell receptor beta chains from one sample sequenced in a study of T cell responses to AZD1222 COVID-19 vaccine. TCRdb's table, derived via immunoSEQ multiplex PCR, lists solely in-frame clones and lacks some. The repertoire consists of some 130,000 clones, with approximately 92% occurring once and the leading ten covering less than 2%. The sequenced sample was peripheral blood, obtained 28 days after the second AZD1222 dose. Receptor source: an adult who received the AZD1222 COVID-19 vaccine.

The gene calls are TRBV15 and TRBJ1-1, with D possibly matching TRBD1 (5 bases). Germline V CDR1 and CDR2: LNHNV, YYDKDF (reference sequence). Trimming removed 1 base at V and 10 bases at J, with 25 bases between. The CDR3 covers 17 residues. The CDR3 sequence is CATSRAKAFVEGLGAFF. The CDR3 bases are TGTGCCACCAGCAGAGCTAAGGCCTTCGTGGAGGGGCTCGGAGCTTTCTTT.

The V and J genes are TRBV6-6 and TRBJ1-2; 9 bases are a match to TRBD1. V was clipped by 8 bases and J by 3 bases; unmatched bases: 13. CDR1 is MNHNY, CDR2 SVGAGI, per germline (reference sequence). The CDR3 spans 16 residues. This CDR3 reads CASVTLSGQGDYGYTF. The CDR3 DNA sequence: TGTGCCAGCGTAACCCTTTCGGGACAGGGAGACTATGGCTACACCTTC.

The J gene is TRBJ2-5, the V gene TRBV7-9; TRBD1 matches 8 bases. CDR1 and CDR2 from the germline V gene are SEHNR and FQNEAQ (reference sequence). Trimming removed 5 bases from V and 5 bases from J; junction bases left unmatched: 19. The CDR3 contains 18 residues. The CDR3 coding sequence is TGTGCCAGCAGCCCCCACGGTCGGGTCAGGGGGCAGGGGGAGACCCAGTACTTC. The encoded protein is CASSPHGRVRGQGETQYF.

V is TRBV27 and J is TRBJ1-4; D unclear. V lost 6 bases and J 8 bases, leaving 16 bases between the germline ends. This CDR3 has 14 residues. Germline lookup yields CDR1 MNHEY and CDR2 SMNVEV (reference sequence). Written as DNA, the CDR3 is TGTGCCAGCAGGGCTAACCCTAAGACGGAAAAACTGTTTTTT. Protein product: CASRANPKTEKLFF.

J is TRBJ2-1 and V is TRBV13, with D perhaps TRBD2 (5 bases). CDR1 and CDR2 (germline): PRHDT, FYEKMQ (reference sequence). Trimming cost V 6 bases and J 8 bases, with 11 bases left between them. CDR3 length: 12 residues. The CDR3 nucleotides are TGTGCCAGCAGTACGGAGGTGGATGAGCAGTTCTTC. It specifies CASSTEVDEQFF.

The rearrangement joins TRBV12-3 or TRBV12-4 to TRBJ1-2; D possibly corresponds to TRBD1 (5 bases). This CDR3 has 12 residues. The V gene lost 6 bases and the J gene lost 4 bases, with 9 bases spanning the gap. CDR3 nucleotides: TGTGCCAGCAGCCAGGGTGGCTATGGCTACACCTTC. Translated: CASSQGGYGYTF.

The gene calls are TRBV28 and TRBJ1-1, with 8 bases matching TRBD1. The CDR3 extends over 15 amino acids. Germline V gives CDR1 MDHEN, CDR2 SYDVKM. The junction had 9 bases not matched to a gene; V was cut back by 5 bases and J by 4 bases. CDR3 in amino acids: CASSPGPGGSTEAFF. CDR3 DNA: TGTGCCAGCAGTCCGGGGCCAGGGGGCAGCACTGAAGCTTTCTTT.

There are a few counts of this clone. The rearrangement uses TRBV9 and TRBJ1-1, with 9 bases identical to TRBD1. In germline, CDR1 is SGDLS, CDR2 YYNGEE. Germline trimming cut 4 bases from V and 3 bases from J; bases unmatched to any gene: 4. There are 14 residues in the CDR3. CDR3 DNA: TGTGCCAGCAGCTTCCGACAGGGGGACACTGAAGCTTTCTTT. It is translated as CASSFRQGDTEAFF. Full variable domain (remainder filled in from reference TRBV9 and TRBJ1-1): DSGVTQTPKHLITATGQRVTLRCSPRSGDLSVYWYQQSLDQGLQFLIQYYNGEERAKGNILERFSAQQFPDLHSELNLSSLELGDSALYFCASSFRQGDTEAFFGQGTRLTVV.

The chain couples TRBV7-8 to TRBJ2-3; D is undetermined. Germline loops: CDR1 SGHVS, CDR2 FQNEAQ. Trimming removed 2 bases at V and 0 bases at J, with 9 bases between. CDR3 length equals 15 residues. CDR3 in amino acids: CASSLLASSTDTQYF. CDR3 nucleotide sequence: TGTGCCAGCAGCTTATTGGCCAGTAGCACAGATACGCAGTATTTT.

This chain links TRBV19 with TRBJ1-1; no clear D gene. The germline V and J ends were trimmed by 6 bases and 0 bases, with 5 bases remaining between them. The CDR3 has 12 amino acids. Germline CDR1 LNHDA, CDR2 SQIVND (reference sequence). CDR3 in amino acids: CASRGMNTEAFF. CDR3 DNA sequence: TGTGCCAGTAGGGGCATGAACACTGAAGCTTTCTTT. Complete variable domain (other parts from reference TRBV19 and TRBJ1-1): DGGITQSPKYLFRKEGQNVTLSCEQNLNHDAMYWYRQDPGQGLRLIYYSQIVNDFQKGDIAEGYSVSREKKESFPLTVTSAQKNPTAFYLCASRGMNTEAFFGQGTRLTVV.

In regard to this clone: Its ends do not fully match the called genes, so a read error is possible. This chain connects TRBV12-3 or TRBV12-4 to TRBJ1-1; tentatively, D is TRBD1 (5 bases). This CDR3 contains 8 residues. CDR3 in amino acids: CASSLTEF. In DNA, the CDR3 is TGTGCCAGCAGTTTGACAGAATTT.

This chain connects TRBV29-1 to TRBJ2-1; 9 bases map to TRBD2. Unmatched junction bases numbered 11, after V lost 0 bases and J lost 5 bases. Germline CDR1 reads SQVTM; CDR2 reads ANQGSEA. CDR3 length: 17 amino acids. The CDR3 sequence: CSVEEWLAGLSDNEQFF. CDR3 DNA sequence: TGCAGCGTTGAAGAGTGGCTAGCGGGGCTAAGCGACAATGAGCAGTTCTTC.

In this sample, this clone turned up a few times. The V gene is TRBV3-1 (or the pseudogene TRBV3-2), the J gene TRBJ1-5; D is unclear. Trimming pared 1 base from V and 9 bases from J, leaving 10 bases between. Germline CDR1 is LGHDT and CDR2 is YNNKEL (reference sequence). The CDR3 has 13 residues. The CDR3 protein is CASSQAPGWPQHF. CDR3 DNA sequence: TGTGCCAGCAGCCAAGCTCCGGGGTGGCCCCAGCATTTT.

The chain links TRBV7-2 to TRBJ1-2; D is unresolved. Trimming pared 3 bases from V and 8 bases from J, leaving 10 bases between. CDR3 length: 12 amino acids. Per the germline V gene, CDR1 is SGHTA and CDR2 is FQGNSA. CDR3 in amino acids: CASSLDVLGYTF. The CDR3 region has the DNA TGTGCCAGCAGCTTGGACGTTTTAGGCTACACCTTC.

J is TRBJ2-2 and V is TRBV7-9; weak D call: TRBD1 (6 bases). Between the trimmed V and J ends, which lost 5 bases and 4 bases, there was a span of 14 bases. Germline V gene sequence: CDR1 SEHNR, CDR2 FQNEAQ (reference sequence). The CDR3 loop spans 15 amino acids. The chain's CDR3 is CASSGQRTITGELFF. As DNA, the CDR3 is TGTGCCAGCAGCGGACAGAGGACAATCACCGGGGAGCTGTTTTTT.

V usage is TRBV30 and J usage is TRBJ1-6, with D perhaps TRBD1 (6 bases). CDR3 size: 13 residues. Germline V gene lookup returns CDR1 GTSNPN and CDR2 SVGIG (reference sequence). V was cut by 3 bases and J by 9 bases, with 12 bases left in between. DNA of the CDR3: TGTGCCTGGAGAACACAGGGTCGTTCACCCCTCCACTTT. This sequence encodes CAWRTQGRSPLHF.

The V and J genes are TRBV19 and TRBJ1-5; possible D gene TRBD1, 6 bases. The CDR3 has 15 residues. Germline V CDR1 and CDR2: LNHDA, SQIVND (reference sequence). Deletions cut 7 bases from V and 0 bases from J, with 13 bases between. CDR3 amino acids: CASTLDRYSNQPQHF. The DNA for the CDR3 is TGTGCCAGTACCTTGGACAGATATAGCAATCAGCCCCAGCATTTT.

This chain links TRBV19 with TRBJ1-3; no clear D. The CDR3 is 14 amino acids. V lost 1 base to trimming and J lost 3 bases, with 7 bases between them. Germline lookup yields CDR1 LNHDA and CDR2 SQIVND (reference sequence). In DNA, the CDR3 is TGTGCCAGTAGTATAGGGGCAGATGGAAACACCATATATTTT. Residues: CASSIGADGNTIYF. The entire variable domain, with the rest obtained from reference TRBV19 and TRBJ1-3, is as follows: DGGITQSPKYLFRKEGQNVTLSCEQNLNHDAMYWYRQDPGQGLRLIYYSQIVNDFQKGDIAEGYSVSREKKESFPLTVTSAQKNPTAFYLCASSIGADGNTIYFGEGSWLTVV.

This clone appeared a single time. The rearrangement uses TRBV7-9 and TRBJ2-1; D remains ambiguous. This CDR3 contains 13 residues. Trimming stripped 7 bases from V and 8 bases from J, with 15 bases between. From germline, CDR1 is SEHNR and CDR2 FQNEAQ (reference sequence). The CDR3 sequence is CASTFIAGYEQFF. CDR3 bases: TGTGCCAGCACCTTCATCGCAGGCTATGAGCAGTTCTTC.

This clone occurred a few times. The V and J genes are TRBV5-4 and TRBJ2-7; 7 nucleotides agree with TRBD1. J lost 6 bases, V lost 0 bases, and 9 bases had no gene match. The CDR3 sequence is 15 residues long. Germline V CDR1 and CDR2: SGHNT, YYREEE (reference sequence). CDR3 DNA: TGTGCCAGCAGCTTGGGTGGGCCGACAGGGTTCGAGCAGTACGTC. Protein: CASSLGGPTGFEQYV.

The CDR3 here is CASSLGRQNGLFLGIQYF. Here the CDR3 DNA reads TGTGCCAGCAGCTTGGGCCGACAGAATGGACTGTTCTTAGGTATTCAGTACTTC. The genes are TRBV7-4 and TRBJ2-4; tentatively, D is TRBD1 or TRBD2 (5 bases each). V lost 3 bases and J lost 10, with 28 bases in between. CDR3 length: 18 amino acids. The germline V gene encodes CDR1 SGHVT and CDR2 SQSDAQ.

The chain combines TRBV19 with TRBJ1-1, with TRBD1 matching 7 bases. CDR1 LNHDA and CDR2 SQIVND come from the germline V gene (reference sequence). V lost 0 bases, J lost 6 bases, and 16 bases stayed unmatched. The CDR3 extends over 18 amino acids. For the CDR3, the DNA is TGTGCCAGTAGTATAGAATCCCCACTACAGGGGAGAAAGGCTGAAGCTTTCTTT. This codes for CASSIESPLQGRKAEAFF.

This chain uses TRBV19 with TRBJ1-2; a weak D match, TRBD1 (6 bases). Trimming pared 7 bases from V and 8 bases from J, leaving 23 bases between. CDR1 and CDR2 from the germline V gene are LNHDA and SQIVND (reference sequence). The CDR3 spans 15 residues. The CDR3 loop reads CASTSYATGRRGYTF. The CDR3 DNA sequence: TGTGCCAGTACCTCCTATGCAACAGGGCGCCGGGGCTACACCTTC.

This sequence joins TRBV19 and TRBJ1-5; D is unclear. V was pared by 6 bases and J by 1 base, with 13 bases between. Germline lookup yields CDR1 LNHDA and CDR2 SQIVND (reference sequence). This CDR3 is built from 15 residues. CDR3 residues: CASRAGSQSNQPQHF. The CDR3 bases are TGTGCCAGTAGGGCCGGGTCTCAAAGCAATCAGCCCCAGCATTTT.

The chain recombines TRBV5-1 with TRBJ2-3; no reliable D call. This CDR3 region has 15 residues. Germline V CDR1 and CDR2: SGHRS, YFSETQ. Deletions cut 0 bases from V and 1 base from J, with 9 bases between. CDR3 sequence reads: CASSLGHLGTDTQYF. CDR3 DNA sequence: TGCGCCAGCAGCTTGGGACATCTCGGCACAGATACGCAGTATTTT. Looking up the rest from reference TRBV5-1 and TRBJ2-3 gives the full variable domain: KAGVTQTPRYLIKTRGQQVTLSCSPISGHRSVSWYQQTPGQGLQFLFEYFSETQRNKGNFPGRFSGRQFSNSRSEMNVSTLELGDSALYLCASSLGHLGTDTQYFGPGTRLTVL.

This chain uses TRBV15 with TRBJ1-3, with D hard to call. This CDR3 has 14 residues. Germline CDR1 reads LNHNV; CDR2 reads YYDKDF (reference sequence). Between the trimmed V and J ends, which lost 4 bases and 0 bases, there was a span of 7 bases. CDR3 coding DNA: TGTGCCACCAGCAAAGGCAGCTCTGGAAACACCATATATTTT. It yields the protein CATSKGSSGNTIYF.

The J gene is TRBJ2-5, the V gene TRBV19; no reliable D call. CDR1 and CDR2 from the germline V gene are LNHDA and SQIVND (reference sequence). Trimming cost V 1 base and J 3 bases, with 9 bases left between them. The CDR3 loop spans 14 amino acids. CDR3 in amino acids: CASSIGSGEETQYF. The CDR3 region has the DNA TGTGCCAGTAGTATAGGGTCAGGTGAAGAGACCCAGTACTTC. The full variable domain, in which reference TRBV19 and TRBJ2-5 provide the parts outside the CDR3, is DGGITQSPKYLFRKEGQNVTLSCEQNLNHDAMYWYRQDPGQGLRLIYYSQIVNDFQKGDIAEGYSVSREKKESFPLTVTSAQKNPTAFYLCASSIGSGEETQYFGPGTRLLVL.

The chain recombines TRBV7-9 with TRBJ2-5; D unclear. In germline, CDR1 is SEHNR, CDR2 FQNEAQ (reference sequence). The CDR3 has 12 residues. V shed 5 bases and J shed 4 bases, with 8 bases lying between them. CDR3 nucleotides: TGTGCCAGCAGCACTATGGGAGAGACCCAGTACTTC. It encodes CASSTMGETQYF.

This clone was seen just once. V and J are TRBV12-5 and TRBJ1-1; D is possibly TRBD1 (5 bases). The V gene lost 6 bases and the J gene lost 1 base, with 6 bases spanning the gap. The germline V gene encodes CDR1 LGHNT and CDR2 FRNRAP. The CDR3 extends over 12 amino acids. The chain's CDR3 is CASGGGNTEAFF. DNA for the CDR3: TGTGCTAGTGGGGGGGGGAACACTGAAGCTTTCTTT.